This T cell receptor beta chain is from a study of blood T cell repertoires in COVID-19. Assay used: immunoSEQ multiplex PCR; TCRdb lists only in-frame clones, some missing. The sample holds tens of thousands of clones, over 65% seen once. The CDR3 is 17 residues long. Trimming removed 0 bases from V and 2 bases from J, with 15 bases in between. Germline-derived CDR1 and CDR2 are SGDLS and YYNGEE. This sequence joins TRBV9 and TRBJ1-3, with a weak D call TRBD1 (6 bases). The origin of this receptor is a man aged 50 to 59 with active or convalescent COVID-19. Specimen: peripheral blood. CDR3 loop: CASSVASGGATGNTIYF. CDR3 nucleotides: TGTGCCAGCAGCGTAGCAAGCGGGGGGGCCACTGGAAACACCATATATTTT.